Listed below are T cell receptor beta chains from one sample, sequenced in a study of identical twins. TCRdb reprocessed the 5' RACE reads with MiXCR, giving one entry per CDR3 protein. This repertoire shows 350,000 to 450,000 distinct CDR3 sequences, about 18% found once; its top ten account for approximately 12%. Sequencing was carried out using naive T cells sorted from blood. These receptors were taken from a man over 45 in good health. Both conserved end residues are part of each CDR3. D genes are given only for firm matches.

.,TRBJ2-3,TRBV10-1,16,CASSEGAPGRYDTQYF
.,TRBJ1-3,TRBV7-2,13,CASRGPSGNTIYF
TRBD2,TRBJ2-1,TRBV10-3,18,CAISKPQTSGISYNEQFF
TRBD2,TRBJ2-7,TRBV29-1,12,CSVELGGYEQYF
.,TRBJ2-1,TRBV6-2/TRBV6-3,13,CASSRNTYNEQFF
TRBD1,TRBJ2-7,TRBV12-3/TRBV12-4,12,CASSIQGEKQYF
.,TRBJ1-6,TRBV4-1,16,CASSQEVDTYNSPLHF
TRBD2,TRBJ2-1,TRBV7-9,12,CASSLTSGRRFF
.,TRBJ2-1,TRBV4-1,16,CASSQDRGISYNEQFF
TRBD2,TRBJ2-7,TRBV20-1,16,CSAVGGTSGRSYEQYF
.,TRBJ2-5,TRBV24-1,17,CATSETDSFEGQETQYF
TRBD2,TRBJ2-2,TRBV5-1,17,CASSLGSGLLRTGELFF
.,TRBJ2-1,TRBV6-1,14,CASSPGGSYNEQFF
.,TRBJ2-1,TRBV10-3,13,CASKAGSYNEQFF
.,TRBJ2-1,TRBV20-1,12,CSASLPKNEQFF
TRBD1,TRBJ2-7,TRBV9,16,CASSESPGTGLYEQYF
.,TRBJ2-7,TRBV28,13,CASSPRGPYEQYF
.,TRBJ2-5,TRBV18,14,CASSPAGGGETQYF
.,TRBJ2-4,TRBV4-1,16,CASSQGSGGAKNIQYF
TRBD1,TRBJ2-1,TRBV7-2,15,CASSRQGSPYNEQFF
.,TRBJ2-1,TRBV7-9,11,CASEGNNEQFF
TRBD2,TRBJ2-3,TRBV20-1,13,CSASGGVTDTQYF
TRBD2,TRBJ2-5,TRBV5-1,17,CASSPTVRTSFQETQYF
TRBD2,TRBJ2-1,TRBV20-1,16,CSARELALAEKHEQFF
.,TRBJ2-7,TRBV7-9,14,CASSFGKSSHEQYF
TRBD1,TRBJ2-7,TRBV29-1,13,CSVTGGPSYEQYF
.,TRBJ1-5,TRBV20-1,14,CSASRGGSNQPQHF
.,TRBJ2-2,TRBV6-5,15,CASSYTMEGPGELFF
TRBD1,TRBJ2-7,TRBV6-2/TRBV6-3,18,CASSYFNYQGAISYEQYF
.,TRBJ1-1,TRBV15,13,CATSRDRETEAFF
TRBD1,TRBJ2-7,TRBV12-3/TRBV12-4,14,CASTLGTGSYEQYF
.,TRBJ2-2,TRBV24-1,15,CATSEAGERTGELFF